A selection of T cell receptor beta chains follows, all from one sample in a study of PD-L1 blockade in urothelial cancer. The assay was immunoSEQ multiplex PCR, and TCRdb's table has in-frame clones only and misses some. The sample includes about 43,000 clones, 75% to 85% seen only once; the top ten take 15% to 20%. The sample here was PBMCs, taken around atezolizumab (anti-PD-L1) treatment. These TCRs come from a man aged 60 to 75 with urothelial cancer. Each CDR3 is given with its conserved first and last residue. The D gene is left open where the match is weak. Part of the rows lack a size; the others show once, few, many or a class for expanded clones.

cdr3_aa: CASSHLALLAGVPGELFF; cdr3_nt: TGTGCCAGCAGCCATCTAGCGCTACTAGCGGGAGTGCCCGGGGAGCTGTTTTTT; v_call: TRBV11-2; clone_size: NA; d_call: TRBD2; j_call: TRBJ2-2
cdr3_aa: CASSPGEWVNEQFF; cdr3_nt: TGTGCCAGCAGCCCCGGGGAGTGGGTCAATGAGCAGTTCTTC; v_call: TRBV9; clone_size: NA; d_call: NA; j_call: TRBJ2-1
cdr3_aa: CASSFRSGGYGYTF; cdr3_nt: TGTGCCAGCAGCTTTCGTTCTGGCGGCTATGGCTACACCTTC; v_call: TRBV5-8; clone_size: NA; d_call: NA; j_call: TRBJ1-2
cdr3_aa: CASSMFPGLDTEAFF; cdr3_nt: TGTGCCAGTAGTATGTTCCCGGGTTTGGACACTGAAGCTTTCTTT; v_call: TRBV19; clone_size: NA; d_call: NA; j_call: TRBJ1-1
cdr3_aa: CASSPTSGGHNEQFF; cdr3_nt: TGTGCCAGCAGCCCGACTAGCGGGGGACACAATGAGCAGTTCTTC; v_call: TRBV28; clone_size: NA; d_call: TRBD2; j_call: TRBJ2-1
cdr3_aa: CASSVQGNTDTQYF; cdr3_nt: TGTGCCAGCAGTGTACAGGGTAACACAGATACGCAGTATTTT; v_call: TRBV25-1; clone_size: few; d_call: NA; j_call: TRBJ2-3
cdr3_aa: CASSLLGGGSYNEQFF; cdr3_nt: TGTGCCAGCAGTTTATTGGGCGGGGGCTCCTACAATGAGCAGTTCTTC; v_call: TRBV27; clone_size: NA; d_call: TRBD2; j_call: TRBJ2-1
cdr3_aa: CASSLGTGKLQPQHF; cdr3_nt: TGTGCCAGCAGCTTGGGGACAGGGAAGTTACAGCCCCAGCATTTT; v_call: TRBV5-6; clone_size: once; d_call: TRBD1; j_call: TRBJ1-5
cdr3_aa: CASSLGQGGSGTDTQYF; cdr3_nt: TGTGCCAGCAGCTTAGGACAGGGAGGTAGTGGCACAGATACGCAGTATTTT; v_call: TRBV11-3; clone_size: NA; d_call: NA; j_call: TRBJ2-3
cdr3_aa: CASSPGTGLGGANVLTF; cdr3_nt: TGTGCCAGCAGCCCCGGGACAGGGTTAGGTGGGGCCAACGTCCTGACTTTC; v_call: TRBV7-9; clone_size: NA; d_call: TRBD1; j_call: TRBJ2-6
cdr3_aa: CASSLTVGQYNEQFF; cdr3_nt: TGTGCCAGCAGCTTGACGGTGGGACAGTACAATGAGCAGTTCTTC; v_call: TRBV7-2; clone_size: NA; d_call: TRBD1; j_call: TRBJ2-1
cdr3_aa: CASSDAGGFIEQFF; cdr3_nt: TGTGCCAGCTCCGATGCGGGAGGGTTTATTGAGCAGTTCTTC; v_call: TRBV11-2; clone_size: NA; d_call: TRBD2; j_call: TRBJ2-1
cdr3_aa: CASSPTGNEKLFF; cdr3_nt: TGTGCCAGCAGCCCTACAGGGAATGAAAAACTGTTTTTT; v_call: TRBV5-4; clone_size: NA; d_call: NA; j_call: TRBJ1-4
cdr3_aa: CATRNSYEQYF; cdr3_nt: TGTGCCACCAGGAACTCCTACGAGCAGTACTTC; v_call: TRBV19; clone_size: NA; d_call: NA; j_call: TRBJ2-7
cdr3_aa: CASSLALNIEGYTF; cdr3_nt: TGCGCCAGCAGCTTGGCCCTCAATATCGAGGGCTACACCTTC; v_call: TRBV5-1; clone_size: NA; d_call: NA; j_call: TRBJ1-2